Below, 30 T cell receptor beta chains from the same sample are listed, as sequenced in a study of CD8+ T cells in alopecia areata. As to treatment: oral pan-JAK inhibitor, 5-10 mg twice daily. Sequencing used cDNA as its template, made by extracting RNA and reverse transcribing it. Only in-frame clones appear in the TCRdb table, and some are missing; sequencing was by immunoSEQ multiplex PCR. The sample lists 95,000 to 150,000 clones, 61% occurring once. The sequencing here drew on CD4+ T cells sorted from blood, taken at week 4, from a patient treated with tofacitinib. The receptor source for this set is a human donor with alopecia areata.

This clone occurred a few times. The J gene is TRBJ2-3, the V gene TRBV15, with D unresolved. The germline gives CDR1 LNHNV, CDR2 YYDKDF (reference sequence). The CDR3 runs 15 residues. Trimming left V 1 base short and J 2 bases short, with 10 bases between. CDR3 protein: CATSRVRYSTDTQYF. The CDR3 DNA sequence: TGTGCCACCAGCAGAGTCAGGTACTCCACAGATACGCAGTATTTT.

CDR3 in DNA: TGTGCCAGCAGGCCGACAGGAACGGGCGGCTACACCTTC. It is translated as CASRPTGTGGYTF. The gene calls are TRBV27 and TRBJ1-2, with D tentatively TRBD1 (6 bases). Per germline, CDR1 MNHEY and CDR2 SMNVEV (reference sequence). Trimming pared 6 bases from V and 8 bases from J, leaving 16 bases between. This CDR3 region has 13 residues.

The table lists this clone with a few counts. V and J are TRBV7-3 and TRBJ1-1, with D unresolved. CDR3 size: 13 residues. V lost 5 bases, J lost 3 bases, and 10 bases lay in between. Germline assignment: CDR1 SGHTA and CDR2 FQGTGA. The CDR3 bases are TGTGCCAGCAGCCCCGGGTCGGACACTGAAGCTTTCTTT. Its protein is CASSPGSDTEAFF.

In DNA, the CDR3 is TGTGCCAGCAGCTTAGCGCACGGGGCCACAGATACGCAGTATTTT. The encoded protein is CASSLAHGATDTQYF. The rearrangement uses TRBV7-6 and TRBJ2-3, with D possibly called TRBD1 or TRBD2 (5 bases each). The germline gives CDR1 SGHVS, CDR2 FNYEAQ. V was trimmed by 0 bases and J by 2 bases, leaving 9 bases between them. There are 15 residues in the CDR3. The full variable domain, with the rest looked up from reference TRBV7-6 and TRBJ2-3, is GAGVSQSPRYKVTKRGQDVALRCDPISGHVSLYWYRQALGQGPEFLTYFNYEAQQDKSGLPNDRFSAERPEGSISTLTIQRTEQRDSAMYRCASSLAHGATDTQYFGPGTRLTVL.

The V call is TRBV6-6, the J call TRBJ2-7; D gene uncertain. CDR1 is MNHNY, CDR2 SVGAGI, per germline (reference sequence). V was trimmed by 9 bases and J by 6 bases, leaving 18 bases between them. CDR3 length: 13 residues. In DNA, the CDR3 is TGTGCCAGTTCGGCTGGCGCCACCACCGAGCAGTACTTC. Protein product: CASSAGATTEQYF.

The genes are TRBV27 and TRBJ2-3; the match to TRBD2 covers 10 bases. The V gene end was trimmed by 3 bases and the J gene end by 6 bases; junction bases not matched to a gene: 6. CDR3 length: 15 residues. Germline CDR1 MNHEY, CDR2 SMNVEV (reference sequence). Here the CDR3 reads CASSFSGTSVDTQYF. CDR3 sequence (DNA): TGTGCCAGCAGTTTCTCCGGGACTAGCGTGGATACGCAGTATTTT.

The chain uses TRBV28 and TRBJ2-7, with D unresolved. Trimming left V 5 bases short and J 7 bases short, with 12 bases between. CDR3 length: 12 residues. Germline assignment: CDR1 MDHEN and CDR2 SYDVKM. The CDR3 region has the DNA TGTGCCAGCAGTGGGCCCGAGGCAGAGCAGTACTTC. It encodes CASSGPEAEQYF.

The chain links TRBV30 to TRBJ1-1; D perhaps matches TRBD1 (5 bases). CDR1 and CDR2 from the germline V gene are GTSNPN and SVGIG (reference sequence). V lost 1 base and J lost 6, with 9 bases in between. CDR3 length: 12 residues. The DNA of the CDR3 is TGTGCCTGGAGTGAGCAGGGTGCTGAAGCTTTCTTT. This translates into CAWSEQGAEAFF.

The CDR3 sequence is CAWSDSGGHYYGYTF. CDR3 coding DNA: TGTGCCTGGAGTGACTCCGGGGGGCATTACTATGGCTACACCTTC. The chain uses TRBV30 and TRBJ1-2; D perhaps matches TRBD1 (6 bases). CDR3 length: 15 amino acids. Between the trimmed V and J ends, which lost 1 base and 3 bases, there was a span of 15 bases. Germline V lookup: CDR1 GTSNPN, CDR2 SVGIG (reference sequence).

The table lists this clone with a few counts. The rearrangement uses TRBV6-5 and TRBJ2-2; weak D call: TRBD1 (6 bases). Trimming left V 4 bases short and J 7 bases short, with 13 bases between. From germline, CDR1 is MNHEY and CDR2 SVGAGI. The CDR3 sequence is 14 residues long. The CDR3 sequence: CASSLIGTRGELFF. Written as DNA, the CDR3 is TGTGCCAGCAGTTTGATCGGGACACGCGGGGAGCTGTTTTTT.

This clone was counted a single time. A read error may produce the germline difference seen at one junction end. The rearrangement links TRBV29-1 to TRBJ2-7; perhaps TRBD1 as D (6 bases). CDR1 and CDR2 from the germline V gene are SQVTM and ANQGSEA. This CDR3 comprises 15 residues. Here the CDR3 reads CSVESGRGDSNEQYF. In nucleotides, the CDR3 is TGCAGCGTTGAAAGCGGCAGGGGAGACTCCAACGAGCAGTACTTC.

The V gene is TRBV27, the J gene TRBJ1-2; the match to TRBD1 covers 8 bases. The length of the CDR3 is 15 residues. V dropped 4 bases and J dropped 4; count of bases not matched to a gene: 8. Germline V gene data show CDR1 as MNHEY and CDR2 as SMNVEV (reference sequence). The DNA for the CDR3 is TGTGCCAGCAGTTCCACGCACAGGGGGAGCTATGGCTACACCTTC. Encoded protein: CASSSTHRGSYGYTF.

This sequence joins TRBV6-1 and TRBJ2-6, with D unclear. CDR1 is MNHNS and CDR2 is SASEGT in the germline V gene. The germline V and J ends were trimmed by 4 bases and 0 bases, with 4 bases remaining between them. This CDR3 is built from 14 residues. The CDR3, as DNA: TGTGCCAGCAGTGGGCTCTCTGGGGCCAACGTCCTGACTTTC. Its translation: CASSGLSGANVLTF.

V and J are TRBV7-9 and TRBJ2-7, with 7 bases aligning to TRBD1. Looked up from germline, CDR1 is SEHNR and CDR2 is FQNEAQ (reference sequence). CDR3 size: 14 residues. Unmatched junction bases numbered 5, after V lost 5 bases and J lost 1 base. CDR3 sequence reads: CASSTGQASYEQYF. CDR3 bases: TGTGCCAGCAGCACCGGACAGGCGTCCTACGAGCAGTACTTC.

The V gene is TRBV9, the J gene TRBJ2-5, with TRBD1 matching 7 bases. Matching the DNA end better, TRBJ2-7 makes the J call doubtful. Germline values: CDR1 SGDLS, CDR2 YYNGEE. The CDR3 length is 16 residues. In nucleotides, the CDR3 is TGTGCCAGCAGCGTAGGGAACAGGGGAAGGACCTACGAGCAGTACTTC. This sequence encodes CASSVGNRGRTYEQYF.

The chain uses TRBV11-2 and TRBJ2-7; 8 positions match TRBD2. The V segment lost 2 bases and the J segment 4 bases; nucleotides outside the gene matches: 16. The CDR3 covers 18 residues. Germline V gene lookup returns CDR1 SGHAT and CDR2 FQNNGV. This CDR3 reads CASSLTLPLAGVRYEQYF. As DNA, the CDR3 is TGTGCCAGCAGCTTAACCCTCCCCCTAGCGGGTGTGCGTTACGAGCAGTACTTC.

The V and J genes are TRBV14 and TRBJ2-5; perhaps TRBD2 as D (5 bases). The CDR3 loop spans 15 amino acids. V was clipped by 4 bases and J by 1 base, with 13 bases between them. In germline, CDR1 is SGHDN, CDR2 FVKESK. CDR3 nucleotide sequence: TGTGCCAGCAGCCCCGGGATAGCTGTCCAAGAGACCCAGTACTTC. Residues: CASSPGIAVQETQYF.

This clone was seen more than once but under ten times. The DNA of the CDR3 is TGCAGCGTTGGGTCTAGCTCTGGGGCCAACGTCCTGACTTTC. This encodes CSVGSSSGANVLTF. The chain employs TRBV29-1 and TRBJ2-6; no clear D gene. CDR3 length: 14 amino acids. The V gene lost 4 bases and the J gene lost 0 bases, with 7 bases spanning the gap. Germline V gene lookup returns CDR1 SQVTM and CDR2 ANQGSEA.

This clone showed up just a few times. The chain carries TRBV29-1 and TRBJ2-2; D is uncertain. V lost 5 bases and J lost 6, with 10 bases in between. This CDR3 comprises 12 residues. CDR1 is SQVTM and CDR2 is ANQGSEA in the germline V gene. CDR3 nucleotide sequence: TGCAGCGTTACCCAGGATCCCGGGGAGCTGTTTTTT. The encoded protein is CSVTQDPGELFF.

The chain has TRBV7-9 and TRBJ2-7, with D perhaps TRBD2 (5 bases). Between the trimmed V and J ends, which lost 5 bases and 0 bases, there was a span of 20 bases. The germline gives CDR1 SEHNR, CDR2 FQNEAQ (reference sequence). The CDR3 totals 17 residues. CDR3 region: CASSPRGGGGVSYEQYF. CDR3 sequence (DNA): TGTGCCAGCAGCCCCCGAGGCGGAGGCGGTGTCTCCTACGAGCAGTACTTC.

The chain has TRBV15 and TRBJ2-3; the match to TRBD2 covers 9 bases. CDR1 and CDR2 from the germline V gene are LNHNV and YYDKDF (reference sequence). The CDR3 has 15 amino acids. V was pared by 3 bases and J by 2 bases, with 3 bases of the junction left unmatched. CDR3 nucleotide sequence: TGTGCCACCAGCAGGAAGCGGGGGGCCACAGATACGCAGTATTTT. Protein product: CATSRKRGATDTQYF.

In DNA form, the CDR3 reads TGTGCCTGGACGGGGGCCCATGAGCAGTTCTTC. Protein sequence: CAWTGAHEQFF. The chain recombines TRBV30 with TRBJ2-1, with D perhaps being TRBD1 or TRBD2 (6 bases each). Germline V lookup: CDR1 GTSNPN, CDR2 SVGIG (reference sequence). V shed 4 bases and J shed 8 bases, with 9 bases lying between them. There are 11 residues in the CDR3.

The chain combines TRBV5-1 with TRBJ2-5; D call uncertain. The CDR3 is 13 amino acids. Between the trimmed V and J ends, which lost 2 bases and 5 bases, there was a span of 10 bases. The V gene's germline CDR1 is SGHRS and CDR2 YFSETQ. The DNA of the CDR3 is TGCGCCAGCAGCTTAAACGGAGCGGAGACCCAGTACTTC. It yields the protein CASSLNGAETQYF.

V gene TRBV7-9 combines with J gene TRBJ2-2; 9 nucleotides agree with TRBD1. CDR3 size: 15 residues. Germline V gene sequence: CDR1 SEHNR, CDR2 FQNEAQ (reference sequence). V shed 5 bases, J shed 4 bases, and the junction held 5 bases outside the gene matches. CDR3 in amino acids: CASSRGQGITGELFF. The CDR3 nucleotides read TGTGCCAGCAGCCGGGGACAGGGAATCACCGGGGAGCTGTTTTTT.

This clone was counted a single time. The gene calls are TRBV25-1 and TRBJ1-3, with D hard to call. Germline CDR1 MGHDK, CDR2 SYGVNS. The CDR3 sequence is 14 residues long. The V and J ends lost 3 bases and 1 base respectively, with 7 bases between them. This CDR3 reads CASSESYSGNTIYF. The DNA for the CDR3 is TGTGCCAGCAGTGAGTCGTATTCTGGAAACACCATATATTTT.

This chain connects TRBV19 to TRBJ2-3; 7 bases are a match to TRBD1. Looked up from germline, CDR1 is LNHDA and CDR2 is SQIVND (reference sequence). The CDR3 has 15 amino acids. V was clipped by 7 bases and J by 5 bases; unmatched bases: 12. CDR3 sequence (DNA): TGTGCCAGTACCCTCGGCAGGGGGTATGAAGATACGCAGTATTTT. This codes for CASTLGRGYEDTQYF.

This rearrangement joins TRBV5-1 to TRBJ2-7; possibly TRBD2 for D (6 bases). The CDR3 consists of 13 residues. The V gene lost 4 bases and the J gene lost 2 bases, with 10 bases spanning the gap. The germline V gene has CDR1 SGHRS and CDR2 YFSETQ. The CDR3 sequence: CASSAGGTYEQYF. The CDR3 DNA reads TGCGCCAGCAGCGCCGGAGGGACCTACGAGCAGTACTTC.

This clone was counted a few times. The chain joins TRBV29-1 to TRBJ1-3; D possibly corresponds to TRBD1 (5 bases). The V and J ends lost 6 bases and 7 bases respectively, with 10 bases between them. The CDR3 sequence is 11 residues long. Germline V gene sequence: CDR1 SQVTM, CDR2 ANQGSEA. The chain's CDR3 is CSVGTGNTIYF. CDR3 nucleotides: TGCAGCGTGGGGACGGGTAACACCATATATTTT.

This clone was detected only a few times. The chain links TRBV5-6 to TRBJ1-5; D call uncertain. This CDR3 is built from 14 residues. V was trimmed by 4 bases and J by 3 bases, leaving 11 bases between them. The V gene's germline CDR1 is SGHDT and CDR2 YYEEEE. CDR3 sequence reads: CASSLSVSNQPQHF. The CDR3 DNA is TGTGCCAGCAGCCTGAGTGTTTCCAATCAGCCCCAGCATTTT.

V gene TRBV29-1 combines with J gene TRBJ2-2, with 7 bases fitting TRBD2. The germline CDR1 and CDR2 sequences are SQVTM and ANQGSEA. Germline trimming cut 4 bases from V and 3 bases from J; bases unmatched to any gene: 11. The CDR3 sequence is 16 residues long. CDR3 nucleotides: TGCAGCGTTGGAGAGACGGCGGGAGTGGACACCGGGGAGCTGTTTTTT. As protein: CSVGETAGVDTGELFF.